This is a list of T cell receptor beta chains from one sample in a study of blood T cell repertoires in COVID-19. TCRdb keeps only in-frame clones here, not all; method: immunoSEQ multiplex PCR. This table has 100,000 to 150,000 clones, 90% to 95% appearing once. The specimen was peripheral blood. Receptors were obtained from a man aged 45 to 65 with COVID-19, enrolled during active disease. Both conserved end residues are part of each CDR3. Fields, in order: CDR3 protein, CDR3 DNA, J gene, V gene, clone size, D gene. A D gene is named only where the DNA matches it firmly. Clone size is shown for a subset of rows, as once, few, many or a class of expanded clone.

cdr3_aa: CASSTRLAGETQYF; cdr3_nt: TGTGCCAGTAGTACACGACTAGCGGGGGAGACCCAGTACTTC; j_call: TRBJ2-5; v_call: TRBV19; clone_size: -; d_call: TRBD2
cdr3_aa: CASSLAAGGPEAKNIQYF; cdr3_nt: TGTGCCAGCAGCTTAGCGGCGGGAGGGCCTGAGGCCAAAAACATTCAGTACTTC; j_call: TRBJ2-4; v_call: TRBV11-1; clone_size: -; d_call: TRBD2
cdr3_aa: CASSRTGCLGTDTQYF; cdr3_nt: TGTGCCAGCAGCAGAACGGGATGTTTGGGCACAGATACGCAGTATTTT; j_call: TRBJ2-3; v_call: TRBV21-1; clone_size: -; d_call: -
cdr3_aa: CASSLVAIRSGELFF; cdr3_nt: TGTGCCAGCAGCTTGGTGGCCATAAGATCCGGGGAGCTGTTTTTT; j_call: TRBJ2-2; v_call: TRBV5-6; clone_size: few; d_call: -
cdr3_aa: CASRDRGSYNSPLHF; cdr3_nt: TGTGCCAGCAGGGATCGGGGCTCCTATAATTCACCCCTCCACTTT; j_call: TRBJ1-6; v_call: TRBV2; clone_size: -; d_call: -
cdr3_aa: CSVLTGGNQPQHF; cdr3_nt: TGCAGCGTTTTGACAGGGGGCAATCAGCCCCAGCATTTT; j_call: TRBJ1-5; v_call: TRBV29-1; clone_size: few; d_call: TRBD1
cdr3_aa: CASSLSGNTGELFF; cdr3_nt: TGTGCCAGCAGCTTGAGCGGGAACACCGGGGAGCTGTTTTTT; j_call: TRBJ2-2; v_call: TRBV7-3; clone_size: -; d_call: -
cdr3_aa: CASSPSGISYNEQFF; cdr3_nt: TGTGCCAGCAGCCCCTCGGGGATCTCCTACAATGAGCAGTTCTTC; j_call: TRBJ2-1; v_call: TRBV28; clone_size: -; d_call: -
cdr3_aa: CASSQDGTVRYGYTF; cdr3_nt: TGCGCCAGCAGCCAAGATGGAACAGTTCGCTATGGCTACACCTTC; j_call: TRBJ1-2; v_call: TRBV4-1; clone_size: -; d_call: -
cdr3_aa: CASSRPPQGETQYF; cdr3_nt: TGCGCCAGCAGCCGGCCTCCCCAGGGAGAGACCCAGTACTTC; j_call: TRBJ2-5; v_call: TRBV5-1; clone_size: -; d_call: -
cdr3_aa: CASSPISFQAEDTQYF; cdr3_nt: TGTGCCAGTAGTCCCATCTCGTTTCAAGCCGAGGATACGCAGTATTTT; j_call: TRBJ2-3; v_call: TRBV19; clone_size: -; d_call: -
cdr3_aa: CASSVTGRSPLHF; cdr3_nt: TGTGCCAGCAGCGTTACAGGGCGGTCACCCCTCCACTTT; j_call: TRBJ1-6; v_call: TRBV12-3/TRBV12-4; clone_size: -; d_call: -
cdr3_aa: CASSPLRTSGTGELFF; cdr3_nt: TGTGCCAGCAGCCCTCTAAGAACTTCGGGCACCGGGGAGCTGTTTTTT; j_call: TRBJ2-2; v_call: TRBV11-2; clone_size: -; d_call: -